The entry below gives a single T cell receptor (beta chain) sequence along with its context. These data are taken from a study of blood T cell repertoires in COVID-19. Looking at the study overall: Samples of COVID-19 (acute and convalescent) were obtained from the United States, Italy and Spain. Sources were T cells, B-cell-depleted T cells, or PBMCs; the material itself was cDNA or gDNA.

The ends were cut back, 5 bases at V and 5 bases at J, with 13 bases in the middle. Germline values: CDR1 LNHDA, CDR2 SQIVND (reference sequence). The CDR3 has 14 amino acids. How the authors handled the data: The authors estimated nucleated cell counts from reference gene primer amplification. This table comes from immunoSEQ multiplex PCR, and its TCRdb copy is limited to in-frame clones, with some not included. V, J and clone size derive from that table, while D and trimming were established from the DNA sequence. The table lists 200,000 to 250,000 clones, roughly 86% of them singletons. Sequenced: peripheral blood. The source of this sequence is a woman aged 35 to 49 with acute or convalescent COVID-19. This chain joins TRBV19 and TRBJ2-1; maybe TRBD1 (6 bases). The CDR3 region has the DNA TGTGCCAGTAGTGCTCTACAGGGTAACAATGAGCAGTTCTTC. Residues: CASSALQGNNEQFF.